The rows below give T cell receptor beta chains drawn from one sample of a study of blood T cell repertoires in COVID-19. Produced via immunoSEQ multiplex PCR; TCRdb's table is partial and in-frame only. The table has over 200,000 clones, over 75% seen once. Material for sequencing was PBMCs or T cells enriched from blood (not recorded which). The receptor source for this set is a man aged 40-55 years who had recovered from COVID-19. The CDR3 runs from the conserved cysteine through the conserved F or W. Fields, in order: clone size, J gene, D gene, V gene, CDR3 length, CDR3 DNA, CDR3 protein. The D gene is left open where the match is weak. Size values are once, few and many counts, or a class for expanded clones, and some rows have none.

>.|TRBJ2-3|TRBD2|TRBV10-2|16
TGCGCCAGCAGTGTAACTAGCGGGGATTCCACAGATACGCAGTATTTT
CASSVTSGDSTDTQYF
>.|TRBJ1-2|TRBD1|TRBV7-2|16
TGTGCCAGCAGCATGGGACAGGGTAATTCGAACTATGGCTACACCTTC
CASSMGQGNSNYGYTF
>.|TRBJ2-1|.|TRBV4-2|16
TGTGCCAGCAGCTCCCGGTTTAGCGACATCTACAATGAGCAGTTCTTC
CASSSRFSDIYNEQFF
>.|TRBJ1-2|.|TRBV3-1/TRBV3-2|15
TGTGCCAGCAGCCAAGATTTAACAGCCAACTATGGCTACACCTTC
CASSQDLTANYGYTF
>few|TRBJ2-3|TRBD1|TRBV4-1|16
TGCGCCAGCAGCCATCCCCAGGGGACAGACACAGATACGCAGTATTTT
CASSHPQGTDTDTQYF
>.|TRBJ1-1|.|TRBV9|15
TGTGCCAGCAGCGCCCGGGCAGGGGTAAACACTGAAGCTTTCTTT
CASSARAGVNTEAFF
>once|TRBJ2-7|.|TRBV6-9|14
TGTGCCAGCAGTTACCGCGGACATATCTACGAGCAGTACTTC
CASSYRGHIYEQYF
>.|TRBJ2-1|TRBD1|TRBV4-1|15
TGCGCCAGCAGCCCCCCGGGACAGGGTTACAATGAGCAGTTCTTC
CASSPPGQGYNEQFF
>.|TRBJ1-3|.|TRBV7-9|14
TGTGCCAGCGGCCGCGACTCTTCTGGAAACACCATATATTTT
CASGRDSSGNTIYF
>.|TRBJ1-2|.|TRBV2|14
TGTGCCAGCAGTGAATATCGGGCTAACTATGGCTACACCTTC
CASSEYRANYGYTF
>few|TRBJ2-1|TRBD2|TRBV5-4|15
TGTGCCAGCAGCTCAGGACTAGCGGGAGGGATTGAGCAGTTCTTC
CASSSGLAGGIEQFF
>.|TRBJ2-7|TRBD1|TRBV24-1|14
TGTGCCACCAGTCGAGAGGGGGCCCCCTACGAGCAGTACTTC
CATSREGAPYEQYF
>.|TRBJ1-2|TRBD1|TRBV9|15
TGTGCCAGCAGCGTAGAGGGACAGGGTCACTATGGCTACACCTTC
CASSVEGQGHYGYTF
>.|TRBJ1-2|.|TRBV2|13
TGTGCCAGCAGAGGACAGCCTAACTATGGCTACACCTTC
CASRGQPNYGYTF
>.|TRBJ1-2|TRBD1|TRBV4-1|15
TGCGCCAGCAGCCAAGATGCGGCCAGGGGGTATGGCTACACCTTC
CASSQDAARGYGYTF
>.|TRBJ1-2|.|TRBV19|14
TGTGCCAGTAGCCCCGACAGCGCCCGGCTGGGCTACACCTTC
CASSPDSARLGYTF